Detailed here is one T cell receptor beta chain. Deletions cut 6 bases from V and 3 bases from J, with 14 bases between. The V gene's germline CDR1 is MNHEY and CDR2 SMNVEV (reference sequence). The CDR3 has 15 residues. Libraries were prepared by immunoSEQ multiplex PCR; TCRdb keeps only in-frame clonotypes and omits some of them. The data hold fewer than 100,000 clones, with 75% to 90% observed a single time. This sample is part of a study of T cell changes during pregnancy in multiple sclerosis. The chain recombines TRBV27 with TRBJ1-4; the D gene is possibly TRBD1 (6 bases). The sequence was obtained from a female donor with multiple sclerosis, enrolled in a pregnancy study. The sample in question was peripheral blood, obtained before pregnancy. CDR3 protein: CASSPDWTANEKLFF. The DNA of the CDR3 is TGTGCCAGCAGCCCTGACTGGACAGCTAATGAAAAACTGTTTTTT.